The sequence of this T cell receptor (beta chain) was determined in a study of blood T cell repertoires in COVID-19. At the level of the study: Spain, Italy and the United States supplied samples that represented acute and convalescent COVID-19. The analysed material was cDNA or gDNA that came from T cells, B-cell-depleted T cells, or PBMCs.

As for this clone: The identical CDR3 is also encoded by other nucleotide sequences in the sample.

Per the original data handling: Researchers report that nucleated cell counts were estimated from reference gene primer amplification. Sequenced by immunoSEQ multiplex PCR; TCRdb stores in-frame clones only, minus some. V, J and clone size reflect that table, while D and trimming were determined from the DNA. The table lists roughly 120,000 clones, roughly nine tenths of them singletons. Trimming cost V 2 bases and J 2 bases, with 7 bases left between them. CDR1 is WSHSY, CDR2 SAAADI, per germline. The CDR3 length is 14 residues. V and J are TRBV10-2 and TRBJ1-3; TRBD1 might be the D (5 bases). The TCR sequence derives from a human donor in a cohort sampled during active COVID-19. The sequenced sample consisted of peripheral blood. In nucleotides, the CDR3 is TGCGCCAGCAGTGAGCAAGGGGCTGGAAACACCATATATTTT. It translates to CASSEQGAGNTIYF.